The subject of this entry is one T cell receptor beta chain. The target antigen is unknown. The donors formed part of the roughly 120-subject validation cohort, distinct from the roughly 700-subject first cohort. The source of the sample is a study of cytomegalovirus exposure and HLA in healthy donors. On the study more broadly: The use of the same platform for the 90 to 150 validation repertoires and the 600 to 700 first-cohort repertoires was reported by a later analysis.

Study observations and caveats: The study designated roughly 160 TCR beta chains cytomegalovirus-associated. The classifier reportedly diagnosed cytomegalovirus status with high specificity and sensitivity.

Assay: immunoSEQ multiplex PCR; the TCRdb copy retains only in-frame clones and omits some. The sample carries tens of thousands of clones, 85% to 95% recorded once. The clonotype was recovered from a man in his late teens or twenties in good health and CMV-seronegative. The specimen was PBMCs.

CDR3 protein: CASSYPTSGNTGELFF. The CDR3 region has the DNA TGTGCCAGCAGTTACCCCACTAGCGGGAACACCGGGGAGCTGTTTTTT. The chain couples TRBV6-6 to TRBJ2-2; 8 bases are shared with TRBD2. The germline gives CDR1 MNHNY, CDR2 SVGAGI (reference sequence). V lost 2 bases to trimming and J lost 1 base; unmatched junction nucleotides: 3. CDR3 length: 16 amino acids.